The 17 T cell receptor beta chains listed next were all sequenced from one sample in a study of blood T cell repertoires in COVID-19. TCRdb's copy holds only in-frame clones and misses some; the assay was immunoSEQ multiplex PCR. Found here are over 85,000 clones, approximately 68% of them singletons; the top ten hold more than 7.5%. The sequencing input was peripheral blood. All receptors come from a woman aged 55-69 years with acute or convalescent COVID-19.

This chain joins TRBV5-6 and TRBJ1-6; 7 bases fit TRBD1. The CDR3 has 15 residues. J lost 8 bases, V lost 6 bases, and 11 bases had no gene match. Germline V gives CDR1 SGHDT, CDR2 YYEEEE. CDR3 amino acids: CASTDVDREDSPLHF. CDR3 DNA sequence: TGTGCCAGCACCGATGTAGACAGGGAGGATTCACCCCTCCACTTT. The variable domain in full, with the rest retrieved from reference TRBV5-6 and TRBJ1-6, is DAGVTQSPTHLIKTRGQQVTLRCSPKSGHDTVSWYQQALGQGPQFIFQYYEEEERQRGNFPDRFSGHQFPNYSSELNVNALLLGDSALYLCASTDVDREDSPLHFGNGTRLTVT.

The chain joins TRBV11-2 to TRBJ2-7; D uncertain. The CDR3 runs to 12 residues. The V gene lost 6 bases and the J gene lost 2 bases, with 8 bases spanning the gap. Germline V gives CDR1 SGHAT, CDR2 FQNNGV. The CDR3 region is CASSPRAYEQYF. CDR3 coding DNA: TGTGCCAGCAGTCCACGGGCCTACGAGCAGTACTTC. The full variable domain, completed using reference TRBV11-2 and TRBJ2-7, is EAGVAQSPRYKIIEKRQSVAFWCNPISGHATLYWYQQILGQGPKLLIQFQNNGVVDDSQLPKDRFSAERLKGVDSTLKIQPAKLEDSAVYLCASSPRAYEQYFGPGTRLTVT.

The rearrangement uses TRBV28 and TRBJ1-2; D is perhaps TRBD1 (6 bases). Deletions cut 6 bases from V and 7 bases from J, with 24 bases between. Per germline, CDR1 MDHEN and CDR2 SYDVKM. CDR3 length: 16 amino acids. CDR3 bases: TGTGCCAGCAGCCGAGGGGGTGGAGCTCCGCGTGGTGGCTACACCTTC. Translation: CASSRGGGAPRGGYTF.

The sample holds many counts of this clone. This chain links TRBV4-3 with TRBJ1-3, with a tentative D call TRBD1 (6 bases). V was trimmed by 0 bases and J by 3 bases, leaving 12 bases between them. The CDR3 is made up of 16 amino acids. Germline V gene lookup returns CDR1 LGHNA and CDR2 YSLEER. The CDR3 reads CASSQDFGGIGNTIYF. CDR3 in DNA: TGCGCCAGCAGCCAAGATTTTGGGGGCATTGGAAACACCATATATTTT.

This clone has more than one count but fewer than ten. CDR3 loop: CASSSGTGPNQPQHF. DNA of the CDR3: TGTGCCAGCAGTTCTGGGACAGGGCCTAATCAGCCCCAGCATTTT. The chain has TRBV27 and TRBJ1-5; 9 bases are shared with TRBD1. This CDR3 is 15 amino acids long. CDR1 and CDR2 from the germline V gene are MNHEY and SMNVEV (reference sequence). J was trimmed by 4 bases and V by 4 bases; bases with no gene match: 5.

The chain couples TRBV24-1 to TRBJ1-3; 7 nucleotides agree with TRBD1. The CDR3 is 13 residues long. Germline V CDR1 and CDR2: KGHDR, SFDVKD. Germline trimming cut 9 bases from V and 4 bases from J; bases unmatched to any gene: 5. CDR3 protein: CATAGTDGNTIYF. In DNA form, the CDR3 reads TGTGCCACCGCCGGGACAGACGGAAACACCATATATTTT.

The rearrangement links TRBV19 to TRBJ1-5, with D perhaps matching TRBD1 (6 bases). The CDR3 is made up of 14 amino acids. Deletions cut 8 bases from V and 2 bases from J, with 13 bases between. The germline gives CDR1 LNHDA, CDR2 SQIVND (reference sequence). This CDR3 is CASSSEGGNQPQHF. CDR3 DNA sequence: TGTGCCAGTTCCTCTGAGGGGGGCAATCAGCCCCAGCATTTT.

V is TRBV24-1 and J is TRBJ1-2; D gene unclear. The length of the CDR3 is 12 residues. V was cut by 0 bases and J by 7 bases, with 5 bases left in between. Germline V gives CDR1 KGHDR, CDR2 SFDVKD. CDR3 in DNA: TGTGCCACCAGTGATTTGGGGAGTGGCTACACCTTC. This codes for CATSDLGSGYTF.

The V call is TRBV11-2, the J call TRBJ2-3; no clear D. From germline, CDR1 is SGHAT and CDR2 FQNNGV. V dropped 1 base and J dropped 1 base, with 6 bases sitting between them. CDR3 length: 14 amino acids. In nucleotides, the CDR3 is TGTGCCAGCAGCTTAGGGTCAGGCACAGATACGCAGTATTTT. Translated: CASSLGSGTDTQYF. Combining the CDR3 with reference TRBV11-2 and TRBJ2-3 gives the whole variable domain EAGVAQSPRYKIIEKRQSVAFWCNPISGHATLYWYQQILGQGPKLLIQFQNNGVVDDSQLPKDRFSAERLKGVDSTLKIQPAKLEDSAVYLCASSLGSGTDTQYFGPGTRLTVL.

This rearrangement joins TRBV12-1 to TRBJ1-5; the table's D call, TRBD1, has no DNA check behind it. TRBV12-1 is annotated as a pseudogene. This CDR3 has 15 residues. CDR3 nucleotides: TGTGCCAGCAGCTTTGTAGACAAAAACAATCAGCCCCAGCATTTT. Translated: CASSFVDKNNQPQHF.

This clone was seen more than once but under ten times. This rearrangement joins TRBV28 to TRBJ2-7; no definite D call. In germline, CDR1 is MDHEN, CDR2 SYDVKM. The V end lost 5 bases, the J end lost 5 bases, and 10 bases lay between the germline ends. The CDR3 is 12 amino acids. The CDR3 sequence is CASSQNRNEQYF. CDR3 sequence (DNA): TGTGCCAGCAGTCAGAACCGTAACGAGCAGTACTTC.

The CDR3 reads CARQPPGRGAMRNGYTF. For the CDR3, the DNA is TGTGCCCGACAACCCCCTGGGAGGGGGGCCATGCGTAATGGCTACACCTTC. The chain combines TRBV7-6 with TRBJ1-2, with D possibly being TRBD1 (6 bases). V shed 11 bases and J shed 6 bases, with 31 bases lying between them. The CDR3 consists of 17 residues. From germline, CDR1 is SGHVS and CDR2 FNYEAQ.

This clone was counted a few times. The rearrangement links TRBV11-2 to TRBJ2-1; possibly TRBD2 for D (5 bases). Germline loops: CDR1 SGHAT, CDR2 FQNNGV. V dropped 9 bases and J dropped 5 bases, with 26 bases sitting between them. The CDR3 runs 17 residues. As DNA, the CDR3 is TGTGCCAGTACTCAGACACGGGGAATAGCCTCGGACAATGAGCAGTTCTTC. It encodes CASTQTRGIASDNEQFF.

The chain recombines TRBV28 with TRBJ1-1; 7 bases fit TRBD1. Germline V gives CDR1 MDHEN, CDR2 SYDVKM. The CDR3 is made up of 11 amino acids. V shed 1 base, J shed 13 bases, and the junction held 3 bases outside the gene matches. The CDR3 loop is CASSLLQGSFF. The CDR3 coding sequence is TGTGCCAGCAGTTTATTACAGGGGAGTTTCTTT.

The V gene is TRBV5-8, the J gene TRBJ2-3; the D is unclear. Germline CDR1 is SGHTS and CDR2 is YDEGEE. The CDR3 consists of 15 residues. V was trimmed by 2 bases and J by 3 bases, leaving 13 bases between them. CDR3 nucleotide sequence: TGTGCCAGCAGCTTAGTCAGGTTGATGACAGATACGCAGTATTTT. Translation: CASSLVRLMTDTQYF.

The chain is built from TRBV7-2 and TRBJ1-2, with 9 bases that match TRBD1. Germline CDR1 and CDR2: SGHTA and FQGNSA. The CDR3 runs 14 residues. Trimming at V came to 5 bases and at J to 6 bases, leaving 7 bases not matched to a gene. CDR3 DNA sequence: TGTGCCAGCAGCCCGCTCGACAGGGGGGATGGCTACACCTTC. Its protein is CASSPLDRGDGYTF.

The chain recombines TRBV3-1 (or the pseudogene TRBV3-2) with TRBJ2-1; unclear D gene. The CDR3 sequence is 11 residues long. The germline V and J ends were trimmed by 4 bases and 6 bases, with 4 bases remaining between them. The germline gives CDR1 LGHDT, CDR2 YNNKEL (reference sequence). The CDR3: CASSLRNEQFF. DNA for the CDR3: TGTGCCAGCAGCCTCCGCAATGAGCAGTTCTTC.